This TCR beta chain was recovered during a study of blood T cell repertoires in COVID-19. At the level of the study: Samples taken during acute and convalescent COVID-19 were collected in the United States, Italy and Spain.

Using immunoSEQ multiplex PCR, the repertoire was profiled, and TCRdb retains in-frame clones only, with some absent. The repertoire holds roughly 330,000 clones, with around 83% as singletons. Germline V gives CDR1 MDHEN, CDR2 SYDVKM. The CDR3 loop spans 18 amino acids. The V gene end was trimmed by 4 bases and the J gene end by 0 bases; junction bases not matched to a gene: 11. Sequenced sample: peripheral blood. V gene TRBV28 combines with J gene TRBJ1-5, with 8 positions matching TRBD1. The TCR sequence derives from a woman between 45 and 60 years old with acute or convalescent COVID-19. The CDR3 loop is CASSYDRGRGYSNQPQHF. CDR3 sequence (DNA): TGTGCCAGCAGTTATGACAGGGGACGTGGTTATAGCAATCAGCCCCAGCATTTT.